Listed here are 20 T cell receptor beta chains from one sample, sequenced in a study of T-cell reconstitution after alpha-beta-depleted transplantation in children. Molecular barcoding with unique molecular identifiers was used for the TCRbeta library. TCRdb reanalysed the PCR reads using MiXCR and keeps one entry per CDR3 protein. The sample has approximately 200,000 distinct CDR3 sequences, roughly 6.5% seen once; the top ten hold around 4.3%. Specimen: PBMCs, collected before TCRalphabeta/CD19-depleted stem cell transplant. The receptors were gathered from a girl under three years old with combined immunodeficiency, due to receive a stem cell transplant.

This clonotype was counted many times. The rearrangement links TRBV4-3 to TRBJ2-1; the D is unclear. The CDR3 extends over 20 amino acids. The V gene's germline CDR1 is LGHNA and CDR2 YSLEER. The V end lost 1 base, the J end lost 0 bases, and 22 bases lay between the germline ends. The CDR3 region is CASSQGKISGFMGSYNEQFF. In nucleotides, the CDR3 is TGCGCCAGCAGCCAAGGAAAGATATCCGGGTTTATGGGCTCCTACAATGAGCAGTTCTTC.

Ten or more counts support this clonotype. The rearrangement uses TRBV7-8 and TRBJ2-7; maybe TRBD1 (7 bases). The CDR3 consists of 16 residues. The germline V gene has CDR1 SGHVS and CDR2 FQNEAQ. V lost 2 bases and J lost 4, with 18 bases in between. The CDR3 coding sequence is TGTGCCAGCAGCTTACCCCCCACGGAGGGGGCATACGAGCAGTACTTC. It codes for CASSLPPTEGAYEQYF.

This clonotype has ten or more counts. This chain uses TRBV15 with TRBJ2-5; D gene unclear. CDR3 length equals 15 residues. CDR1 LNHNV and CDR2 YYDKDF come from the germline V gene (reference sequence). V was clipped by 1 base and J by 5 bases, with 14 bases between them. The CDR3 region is CATSRVSGRWETQYF. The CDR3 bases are TGTGCCACCAGCAGAGTATCAGGCAGGTGGGAGACCCAGTACTTC.

The CDR3 DNA reads TGTGCCAGCAGCTCACATACCGGGACACCATTGAACACTGAAGCTTTCTTT. It codes for CASSSHTGTPLNTEAFF. V gene TRBV5-8 combines with J gene TRBJ1-1; possibly TRBD1 for D (6 bases). The CDR3 contains 17 residues. CDR1 is SGHTS, CDR2 YDEGEE, per germline. The ends were cut back, 3 bases at V and 0 bases at J, with 18 bases in the middle.

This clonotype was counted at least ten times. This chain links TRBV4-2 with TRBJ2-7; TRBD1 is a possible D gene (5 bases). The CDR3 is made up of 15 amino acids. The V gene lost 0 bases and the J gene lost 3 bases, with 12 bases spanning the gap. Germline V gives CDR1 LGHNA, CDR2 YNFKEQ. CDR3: CASSQDWGRFYEQYF. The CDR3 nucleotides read TGTGCCAGCAGCCAAGATTGGGGCCGTTTCTACGAGCAGTACTTC.

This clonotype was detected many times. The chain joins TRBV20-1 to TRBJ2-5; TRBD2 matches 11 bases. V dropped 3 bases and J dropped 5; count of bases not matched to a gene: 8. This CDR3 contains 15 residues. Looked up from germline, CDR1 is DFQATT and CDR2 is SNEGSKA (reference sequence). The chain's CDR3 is CSASTIAGGLETQYF. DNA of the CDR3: TGCAGTGCTAGCACAATAGCGGGGGGGCTTGAGACCCAGTACTTC.

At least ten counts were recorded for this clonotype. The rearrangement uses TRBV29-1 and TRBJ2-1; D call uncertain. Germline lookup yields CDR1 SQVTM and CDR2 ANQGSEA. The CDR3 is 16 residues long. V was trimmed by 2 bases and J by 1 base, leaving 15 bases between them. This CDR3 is CSVEFLITLSYNEQFF. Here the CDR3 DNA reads TGCAGCGTTGAATTCCTCATCACTTTGTCCTACAATGAGCAGTTCTTC.

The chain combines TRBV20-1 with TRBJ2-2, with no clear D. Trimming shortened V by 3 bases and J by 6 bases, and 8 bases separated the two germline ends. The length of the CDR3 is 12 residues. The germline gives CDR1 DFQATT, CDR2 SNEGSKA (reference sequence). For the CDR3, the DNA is TGCAGTGCTAGTGGAGATCCCGGGGAGCTGTTTTTT. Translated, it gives CSASGDPGELFF.

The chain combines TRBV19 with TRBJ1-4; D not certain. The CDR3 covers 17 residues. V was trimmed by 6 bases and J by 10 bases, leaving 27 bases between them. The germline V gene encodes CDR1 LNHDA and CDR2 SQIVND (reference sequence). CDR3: CASSTSILLPVGGKLFF. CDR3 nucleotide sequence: TGTGCCAGTAGCACATCGATCCTCCTGCCCGTGGGTGGAAAACTGTTTTTT.

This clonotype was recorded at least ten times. The CDR3 DNA sequence: TGCAGCGTTGAAGACACAGGCTCTTACGAGCAGTACTTC. It codes for CSVEDTGSYEQYF. This chain connects TRBV29-1 to TRBJ2-7; D perhaps matches TRBD1 (5 bases). Trimming stripped 0 bases from V and 4 bases from J, with 10 bases between. Germline V gene data show CDR1 as SQVTM and CDR2 as ANQGSEA. The CDR3 is made up of 13 amino acids.

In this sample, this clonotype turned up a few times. The CDR3 region has the DNA TGTGCCAGCAGGGTGGGGTCTGCCTGGAGCTCCTACAATGAGCAGTTCTTC. Translated: CASRVGSAWSSYNEQFF. This rearrangement joins TRBV28 to TRBJ2-1; no firm D call. The CDR3 totals 17 residues. Germline V gene data show CDR1 as MDHEN and CDR2 as SYDVKM. Trimming removed 6 bases from V and 0 bases from J, with 18 bases in between.

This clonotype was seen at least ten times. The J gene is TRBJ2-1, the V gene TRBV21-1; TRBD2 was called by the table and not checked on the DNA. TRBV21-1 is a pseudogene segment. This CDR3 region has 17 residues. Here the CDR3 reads CASEGGLAESSYNEQFF. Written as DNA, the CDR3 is TGTGCCAGCGAAGGAGGGCTAGCCGAGAGCTCCTACAATGAGCAGTTCTTC.

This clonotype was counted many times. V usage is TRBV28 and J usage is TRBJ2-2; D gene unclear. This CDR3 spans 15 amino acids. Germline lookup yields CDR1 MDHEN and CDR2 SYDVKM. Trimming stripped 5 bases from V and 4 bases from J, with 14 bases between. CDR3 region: CASSPINPSTGELFF. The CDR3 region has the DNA TGTGCCAGCAGTCCTATAAACCCTTCCACCGGGGAGCTGTTTTTT.

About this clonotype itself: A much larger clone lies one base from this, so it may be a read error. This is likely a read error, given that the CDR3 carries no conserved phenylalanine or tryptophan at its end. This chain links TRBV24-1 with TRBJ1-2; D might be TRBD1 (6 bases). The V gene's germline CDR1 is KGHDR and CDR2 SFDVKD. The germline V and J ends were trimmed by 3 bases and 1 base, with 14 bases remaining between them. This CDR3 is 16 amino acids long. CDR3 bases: TGTGCCACCAGTGATACCCGGACAGCGCATAACTATGGCTACACCTCC. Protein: CATSDTRTAHNYGYTS.

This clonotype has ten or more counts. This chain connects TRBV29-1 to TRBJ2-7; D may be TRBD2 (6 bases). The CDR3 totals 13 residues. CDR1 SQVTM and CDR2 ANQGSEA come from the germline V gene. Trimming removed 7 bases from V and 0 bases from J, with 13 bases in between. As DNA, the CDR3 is TGCAGCGCTGCCGGGACTGGCTCCTACGAGCAGTACTTC. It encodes CSAAGTGSYEQYF.

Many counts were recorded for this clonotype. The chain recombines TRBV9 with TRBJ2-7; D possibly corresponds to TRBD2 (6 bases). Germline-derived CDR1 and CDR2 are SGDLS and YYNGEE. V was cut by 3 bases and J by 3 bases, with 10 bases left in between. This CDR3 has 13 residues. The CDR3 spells CASSASSDYEQYF. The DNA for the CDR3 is TGTGCCAGCAGCGCATCTAGCGACTACGAGCAGTACTTC. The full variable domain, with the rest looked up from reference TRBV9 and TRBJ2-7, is DSGVTQTPKHLITATGQRVTLRCSPRSGDLSVYWYQQSLDQGLQFLIQYYNGEERAKGNILERFSAQQFPDLHSELNLSSLELGDSALYFCASSASSDYEQYFGPGTRLTVT.

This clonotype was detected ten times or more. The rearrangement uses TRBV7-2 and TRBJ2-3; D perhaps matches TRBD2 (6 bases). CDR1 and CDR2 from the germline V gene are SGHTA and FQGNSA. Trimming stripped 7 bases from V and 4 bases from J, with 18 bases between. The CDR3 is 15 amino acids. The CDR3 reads CASTFSGWGADTQYF. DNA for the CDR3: TGTGCCAGCACCTTCTCAGGGTGGGGGGCAGATACGCAGTATTTT.

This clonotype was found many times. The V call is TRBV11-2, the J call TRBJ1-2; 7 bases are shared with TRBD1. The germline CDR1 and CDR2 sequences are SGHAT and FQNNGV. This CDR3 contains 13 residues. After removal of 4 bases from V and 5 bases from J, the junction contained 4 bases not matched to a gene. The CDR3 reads CASSSTGKYGYTF. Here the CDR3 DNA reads TGTGCCAGCAGCTCGACAGGGAAGTATGGCTACACCTTC.

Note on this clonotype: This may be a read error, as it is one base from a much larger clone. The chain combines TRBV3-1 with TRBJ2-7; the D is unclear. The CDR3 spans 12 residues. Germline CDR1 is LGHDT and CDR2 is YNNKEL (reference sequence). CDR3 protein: CASSQVAYERYF. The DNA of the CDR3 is TGTGCCAGCAGCCAAGTTGCCTACGAGCGGTACTTC.

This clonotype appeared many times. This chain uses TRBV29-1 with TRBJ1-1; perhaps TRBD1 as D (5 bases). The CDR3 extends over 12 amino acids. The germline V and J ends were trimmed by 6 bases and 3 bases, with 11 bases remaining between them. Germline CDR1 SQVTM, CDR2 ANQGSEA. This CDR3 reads CSVWGLDTEAFF. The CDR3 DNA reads TGCAGCGTGTGGGGACTAGACACTGAAGCTTTCTTT.